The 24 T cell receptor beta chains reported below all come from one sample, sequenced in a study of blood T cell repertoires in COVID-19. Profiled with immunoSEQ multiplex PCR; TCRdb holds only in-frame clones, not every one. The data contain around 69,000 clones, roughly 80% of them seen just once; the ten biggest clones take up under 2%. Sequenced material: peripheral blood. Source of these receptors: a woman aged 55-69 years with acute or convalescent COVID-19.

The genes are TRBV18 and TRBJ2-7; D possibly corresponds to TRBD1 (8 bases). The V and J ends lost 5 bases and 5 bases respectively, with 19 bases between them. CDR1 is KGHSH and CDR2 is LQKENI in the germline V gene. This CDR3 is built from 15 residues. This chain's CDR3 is CASSSTGGGSNEQYF. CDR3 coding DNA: TGTGCCAGCTCAAGTACAGGGGGGGGTTCTAACGAGCAGTACTTC.

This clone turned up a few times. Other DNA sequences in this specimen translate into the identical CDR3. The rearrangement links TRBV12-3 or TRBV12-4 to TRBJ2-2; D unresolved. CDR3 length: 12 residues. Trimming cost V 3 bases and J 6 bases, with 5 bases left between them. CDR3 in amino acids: CASSFYPGELFF. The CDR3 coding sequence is TGTGCCAGCAGTTTCTATCCCGGGGAGCTGTTTTTT.

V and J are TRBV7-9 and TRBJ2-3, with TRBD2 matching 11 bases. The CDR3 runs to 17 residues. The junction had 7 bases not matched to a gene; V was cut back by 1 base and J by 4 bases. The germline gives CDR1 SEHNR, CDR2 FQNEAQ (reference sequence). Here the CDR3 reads CASSLGTSGGFADTQYF. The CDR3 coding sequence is TGTGCCAGCAGCTTAGGAACTAGCGGGGGCTTCGCAGATACGCAGTATTTT. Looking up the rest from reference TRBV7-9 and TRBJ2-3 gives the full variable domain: DTGVSQNPRHKITKRGQNVTFRCDPISEHNRLYWYRQTLGQGPEFLTYFQNEAQLEKSRLLSDRFSAERPKGSFSTLEIQRTEQGDSAMYLCASSLGTSGGFADTQYFGPGTRLTVL.

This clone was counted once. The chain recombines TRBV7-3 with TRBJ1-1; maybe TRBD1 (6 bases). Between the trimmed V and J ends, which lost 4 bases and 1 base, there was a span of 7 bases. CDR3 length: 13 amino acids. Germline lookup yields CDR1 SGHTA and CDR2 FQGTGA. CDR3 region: CASSWGQNTEAFF. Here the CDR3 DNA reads TGTGCCAGCAGCTGGGGACAGAACACTGAAGCTTTCTTT.

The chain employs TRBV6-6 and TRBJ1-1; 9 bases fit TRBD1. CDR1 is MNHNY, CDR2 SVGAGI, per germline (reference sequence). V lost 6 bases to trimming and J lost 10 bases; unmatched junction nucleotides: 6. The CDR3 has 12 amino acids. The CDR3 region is CASSLDRGSAFF. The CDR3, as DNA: TGTGCCAGCAGCCTGGACAGGGGATCAGCTTTCTTT.

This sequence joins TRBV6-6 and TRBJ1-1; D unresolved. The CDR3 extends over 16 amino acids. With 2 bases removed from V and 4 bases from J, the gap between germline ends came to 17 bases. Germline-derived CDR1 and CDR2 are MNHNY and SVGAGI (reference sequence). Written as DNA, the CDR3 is TGTGCCAGCAGTTACGTGAGGCGACCGCTCCCCACTGAAGCTTTCTTT. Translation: CASSYVRRPLPTEAFF.

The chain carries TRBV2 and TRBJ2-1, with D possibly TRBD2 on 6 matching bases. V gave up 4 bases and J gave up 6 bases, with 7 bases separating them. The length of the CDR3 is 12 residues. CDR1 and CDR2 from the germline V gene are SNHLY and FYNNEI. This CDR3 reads CASSVRGNEQFF. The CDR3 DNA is TGTGCCAGCAGTGTGCGGGGCAATGAGCAGTTCTTC.

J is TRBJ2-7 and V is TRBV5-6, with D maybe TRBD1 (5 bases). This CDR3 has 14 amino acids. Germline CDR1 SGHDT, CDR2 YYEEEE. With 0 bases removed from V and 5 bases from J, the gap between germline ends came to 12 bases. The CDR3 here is CASSLVGQGNEQYF. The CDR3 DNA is TGTGCCAGCAGCTTGGTAGGGCAGGGAAACGAGCAGTACTTC. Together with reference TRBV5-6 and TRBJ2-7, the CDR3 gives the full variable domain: DAGVTQSPTHLIKTRGQQVTLRCSPKSGHDTVSWYQQALGQGPQFIFQYYEEEERQRGNFPDRFSGHQFPNYSSELNVNALLLGDSALYLCASSLVGQGNEQYFGPGTRLTVT.

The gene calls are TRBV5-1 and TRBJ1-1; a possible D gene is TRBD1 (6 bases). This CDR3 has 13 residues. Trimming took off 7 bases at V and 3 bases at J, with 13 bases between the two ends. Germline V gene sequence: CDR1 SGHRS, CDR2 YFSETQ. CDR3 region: CASGVTGHTEAFF. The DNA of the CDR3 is TGCGCCAGCGGGGTGACAGGTCACACTGAAGCTTTCTTT.

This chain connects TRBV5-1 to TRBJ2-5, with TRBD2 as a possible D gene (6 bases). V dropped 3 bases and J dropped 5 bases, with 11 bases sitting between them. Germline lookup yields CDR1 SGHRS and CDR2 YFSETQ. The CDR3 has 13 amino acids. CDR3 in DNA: TGCGCCAGCAGCTCAGGGAGCGGGGAGACCCAGTACTTC. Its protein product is CASSSGSGETQYF.

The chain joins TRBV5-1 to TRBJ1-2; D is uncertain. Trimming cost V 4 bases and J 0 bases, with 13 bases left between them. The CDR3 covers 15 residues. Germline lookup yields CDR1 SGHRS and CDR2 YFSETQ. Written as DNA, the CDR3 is TGCGCCAGCAGCCCCCAGGCTGGGCCTAACTATGGCTACACCTTC. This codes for CASSPQAGPNYGYTF.

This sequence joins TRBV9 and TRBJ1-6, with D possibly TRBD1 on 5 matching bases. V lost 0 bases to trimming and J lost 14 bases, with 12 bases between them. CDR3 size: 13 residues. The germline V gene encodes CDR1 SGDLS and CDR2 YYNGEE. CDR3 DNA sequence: TGTGCCAGCAGCGTAGACCAGGGTGAGGCCCTCCACTTT. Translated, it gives CASSVDQGEALHF.

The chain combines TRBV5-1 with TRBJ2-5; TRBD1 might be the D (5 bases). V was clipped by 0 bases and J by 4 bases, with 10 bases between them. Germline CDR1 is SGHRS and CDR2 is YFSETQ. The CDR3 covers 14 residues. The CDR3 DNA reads TGCGCCAGCAGCTTGGGGACACAACCAGAGACCCAGTACTTC. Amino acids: CASSLGTQPETQYF. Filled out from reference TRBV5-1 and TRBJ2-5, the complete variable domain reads KAGVTQTPRYLIKTRGQQVTLSCSPISGHRSVSWYQQTPGQGLQFLFEYFSETQRNKGNFPGRFSGRQFSNSRSEMNVSTLELGDSALYLCASSLGTQPETQYFGPGTRLLVL.

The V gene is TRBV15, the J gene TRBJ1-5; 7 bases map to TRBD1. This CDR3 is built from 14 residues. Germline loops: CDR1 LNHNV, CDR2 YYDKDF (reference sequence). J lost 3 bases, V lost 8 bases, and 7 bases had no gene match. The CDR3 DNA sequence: TGTGCCACCGAAGCGGACAGGCTCAATCAGCCCCAGCATTTT. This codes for CATEADRLNQPQHF.

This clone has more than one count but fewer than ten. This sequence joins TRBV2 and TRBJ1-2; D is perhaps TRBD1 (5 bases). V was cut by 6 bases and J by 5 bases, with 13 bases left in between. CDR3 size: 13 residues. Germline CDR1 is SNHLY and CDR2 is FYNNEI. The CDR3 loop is CASRKGMGYGYTF. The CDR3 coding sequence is TGTGCCAGCAGGAAGGGGATGGGGTATGGCTACACCTTC.

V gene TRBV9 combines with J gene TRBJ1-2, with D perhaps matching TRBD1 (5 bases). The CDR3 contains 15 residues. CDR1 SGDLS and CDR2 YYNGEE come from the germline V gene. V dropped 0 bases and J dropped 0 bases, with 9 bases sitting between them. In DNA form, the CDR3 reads TGTGCCAGCAGCGTAGGACAGCCAGCTAACTATGGCTACACCTTC. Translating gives CASSVGQPANYGYTF.

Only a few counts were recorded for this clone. The CDR3 is CASSPQQYSNQPQHF. The CDR3 DNA sequence: TGTGCCAGCTCACCACAACAGTATAGCAATCAGCCCCAGCATTTT. The genes are TRBV18 and TRBJ1-5; D is ambiguous. Germline CDR1 reads KGHSH; CDR2 reads LQKENI. The CDR3 length is 15 residues. V gave up 1 base and J gave up 0 bases, with 7 bases separating them. Looking up the rest from reference TRBV18 and TRBJ1-5 gives the full variable domain: NAGVMQNPRHLVRRRGQEARLRCSPMKGHSHVYWYRQLPEEGLKFMVYLQKENIIDESGMPKERFSAEFPKEGPSILRIQQVVRGDSAAYFCASSPQQYSNQPQHFGDGTRLSIL.

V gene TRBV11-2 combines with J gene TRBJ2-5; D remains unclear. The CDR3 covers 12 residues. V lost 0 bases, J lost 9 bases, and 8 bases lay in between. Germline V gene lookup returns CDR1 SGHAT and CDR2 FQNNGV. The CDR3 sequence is CASSLDGFSQYF. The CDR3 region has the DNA TGTGCCAGCAGCTTAGACGGGTTCTCCCAGTACTTC.

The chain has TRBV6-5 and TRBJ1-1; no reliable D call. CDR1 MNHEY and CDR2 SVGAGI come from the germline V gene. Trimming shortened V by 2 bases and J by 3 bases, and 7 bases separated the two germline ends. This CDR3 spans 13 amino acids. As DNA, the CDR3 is TGTGCCAGCAGTTACCGGAGGGACACTGAAGCTTTCTTT. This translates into CASSYRRDTEAFF.

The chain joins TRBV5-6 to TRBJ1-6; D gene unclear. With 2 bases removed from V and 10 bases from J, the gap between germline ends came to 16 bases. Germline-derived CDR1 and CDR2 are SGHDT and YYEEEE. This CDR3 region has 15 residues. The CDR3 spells CASSFRRPGGSPLHF. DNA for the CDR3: TGTGCCAGCAGCTTTAGACGCCCAGGAGGGTCACCCCTCCACTTT.

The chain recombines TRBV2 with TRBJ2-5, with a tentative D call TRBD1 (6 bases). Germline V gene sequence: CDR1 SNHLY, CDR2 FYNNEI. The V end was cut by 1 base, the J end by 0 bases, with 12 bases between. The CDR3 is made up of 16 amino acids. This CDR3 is CASSEEGGQYQETQYF. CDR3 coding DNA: TGTGCCAGCAGTGAAGAAGGAGGACAGTACCAAGAGACCCAGTACTTC.

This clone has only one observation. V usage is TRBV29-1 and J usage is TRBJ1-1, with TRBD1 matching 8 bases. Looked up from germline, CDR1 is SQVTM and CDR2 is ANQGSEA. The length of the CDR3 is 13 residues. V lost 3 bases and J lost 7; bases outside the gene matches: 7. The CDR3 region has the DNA TGCAGCGTTGACCAGGGGGCATGGGGTGAAGCTTTCTTT. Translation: CSVDQGAWGEAFF.

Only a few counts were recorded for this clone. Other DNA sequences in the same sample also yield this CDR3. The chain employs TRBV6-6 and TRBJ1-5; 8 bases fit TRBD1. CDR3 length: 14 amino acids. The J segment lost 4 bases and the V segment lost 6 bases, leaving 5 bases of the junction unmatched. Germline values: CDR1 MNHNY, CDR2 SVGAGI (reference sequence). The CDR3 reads CASRPRQGNQPQHF. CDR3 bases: TGTGCCAGCAGGCCTCGACAGGGGAATCAGCCCCAGCATTTT.

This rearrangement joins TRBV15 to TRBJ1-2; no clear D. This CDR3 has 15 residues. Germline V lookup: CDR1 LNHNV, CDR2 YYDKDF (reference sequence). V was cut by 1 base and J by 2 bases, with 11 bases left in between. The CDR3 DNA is TGTGCCACCAGCAGAGTAGGAGGGATGAACTATGGCTACACCTTC. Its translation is CATSRVGGMNYGYTF.